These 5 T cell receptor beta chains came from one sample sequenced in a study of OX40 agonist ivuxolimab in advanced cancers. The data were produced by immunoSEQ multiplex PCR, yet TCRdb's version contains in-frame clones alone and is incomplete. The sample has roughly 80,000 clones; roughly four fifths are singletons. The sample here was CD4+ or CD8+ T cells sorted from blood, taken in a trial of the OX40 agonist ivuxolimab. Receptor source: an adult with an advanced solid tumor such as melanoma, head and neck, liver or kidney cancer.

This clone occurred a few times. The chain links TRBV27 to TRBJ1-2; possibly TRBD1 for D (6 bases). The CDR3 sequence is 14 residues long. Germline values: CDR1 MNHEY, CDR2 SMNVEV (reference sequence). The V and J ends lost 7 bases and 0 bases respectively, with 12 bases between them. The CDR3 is CASTTGATNYGYTF. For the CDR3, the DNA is TGTGCCAGCACGACAGGAGCCACTAACTATGGCTACACCTTC.

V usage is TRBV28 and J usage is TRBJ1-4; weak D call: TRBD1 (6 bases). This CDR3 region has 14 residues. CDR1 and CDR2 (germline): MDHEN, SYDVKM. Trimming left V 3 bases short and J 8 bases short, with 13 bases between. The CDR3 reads CASSLMGTLEKLFF. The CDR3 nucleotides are TGTGCCAGCAGTTTGATGGGGACACTAGAAAAACTGTTTTTT. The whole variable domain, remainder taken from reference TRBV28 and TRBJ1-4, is DVKVTQSSRYLVKRTGEKVFLECVQDMDHENMFWYRQDPGLGLRLIYFSYDVKMKEKGDIPEGYSVSREKKERFSLILESASTNQTSMYLCASSLMGTLEKLFFGSGTQLSVL.

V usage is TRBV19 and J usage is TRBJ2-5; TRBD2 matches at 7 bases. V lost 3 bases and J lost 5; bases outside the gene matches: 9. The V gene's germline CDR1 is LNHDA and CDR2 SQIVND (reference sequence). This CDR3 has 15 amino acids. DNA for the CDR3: TGTGCCAGTAGTATGACAGCCTTGGGGGGGGAGACCCAGTACTTC. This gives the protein CASSMTALGGETQYF.

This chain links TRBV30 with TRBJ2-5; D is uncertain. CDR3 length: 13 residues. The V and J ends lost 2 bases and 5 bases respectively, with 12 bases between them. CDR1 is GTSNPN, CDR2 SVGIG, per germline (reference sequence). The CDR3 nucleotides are TGTGCCTGGAGTCCGACATTTCGGGAGACCCAGTACTTC. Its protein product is CAWSPTFRETQYF.

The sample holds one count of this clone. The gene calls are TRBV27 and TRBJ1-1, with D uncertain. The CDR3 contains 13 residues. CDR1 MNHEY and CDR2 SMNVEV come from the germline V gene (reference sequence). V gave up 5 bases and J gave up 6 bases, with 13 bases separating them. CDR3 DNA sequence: TGTGCCAGCAGTGGGATCTTCAAGGCTGAAGCTTTCTTT. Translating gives CASSGIFKAEAFF.